The clone carrying this TCR beta chain has a single count. The antigen is undetermined. The CDR3 is 14 amino acids. Germline trimming cut 8 bases from V and 1 base from J; bases unmatched to any gene: 6. CDR1 SNHLY and CDR2 FYNNEI come from the germline V gene. Reverse transcription of all isolated RNA meant that expressed TCRB transcripts were sequenced. The data were produced by immunoSEQ multiplex PCR, yet TCRdb's version contains in-frame clones alone and is incomplete. Among hundreds of thousands of clones listed, about 14% were seen once. This entry is derived from a study of beta chain features in type 1 diabetes. Broader study findings: There was a moderate but significant shortening of TCRB CDR3s in all four CD4+ subsets of Type 1 diabetes patients.

The origin of this receptor is a man between 18 and 35 years old with type 1 diabetes. The sequenced sample was naive CD4+ T cells from blood. The chain recombines TRBV2 with TRBJ1-2; TRBD1 matches 8 bases. DNA for the CDR3: TGTGCCAGCGGCCGGACAGGGAGTAACTATGGCTACACCTTC. Translation gives CASGRTGSNYGYTF. Using reference TRBV2 and TRBJ1-2 for the parts outside the CDR3, the full variable domain is EPEVTQTPSHQVTQMGQEVILRCVPISNHLYFYWYRQILGQKVEFLVSFYNNEISEKSEIFDDQFSVERPDGSNFTLKIRSTKLEDSAMYFCASGRTGSNYGYTFGSGTRLTVV.